This T cell receptor (beta chain) was found in a study of response to subunit inactivated influenza vaccine. TCRdb ran MiXCR on the RT-PCR reads and lists one entry per CDR3 protein. Here the sample spans about 300,000 distinct CDR3 sequences, roughly 22% being singletons. CDR1 and CDR2 (germline): SGHTA, FQGNSA. This CDR3 contains 14 residues. J lost 6 bases, V lost 2 bases, and 4 bases had no gene match. This clonotype showed up just a few times. The sample here was PBMCs from blood, taken about 20 months after vaccination. The chain is built from TRBV7-2 and TRBJ1-1, with TRBD1 identical over 9 bases. The receptor was isolated from a man aged 50-75 years who received an inactivated influenza vaccine. CDR3 sequence (DNA): TGTGCCAGCAGCTTAAGGACAGGGGACCCTGAAGCTTTCTTT. This codes for CASSLRTGDPEAFF.